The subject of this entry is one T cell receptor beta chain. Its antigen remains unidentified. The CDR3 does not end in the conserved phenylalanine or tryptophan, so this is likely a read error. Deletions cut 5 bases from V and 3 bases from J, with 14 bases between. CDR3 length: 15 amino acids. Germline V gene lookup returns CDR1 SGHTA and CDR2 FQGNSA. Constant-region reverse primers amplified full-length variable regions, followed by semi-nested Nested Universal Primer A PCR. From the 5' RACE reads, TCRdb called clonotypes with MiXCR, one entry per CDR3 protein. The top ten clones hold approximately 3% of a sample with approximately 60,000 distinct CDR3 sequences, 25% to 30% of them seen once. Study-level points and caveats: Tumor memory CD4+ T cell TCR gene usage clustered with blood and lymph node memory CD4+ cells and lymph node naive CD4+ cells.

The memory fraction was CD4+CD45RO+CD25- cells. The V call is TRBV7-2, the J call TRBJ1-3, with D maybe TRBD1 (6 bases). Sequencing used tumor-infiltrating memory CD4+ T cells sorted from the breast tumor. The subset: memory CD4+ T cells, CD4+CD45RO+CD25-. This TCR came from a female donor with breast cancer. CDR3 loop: CASSLSGDIGNTIYS. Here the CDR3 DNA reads TGTGCCAGCAGCCTTTCGGGGGACATTGGAAACACCATATATTCT.